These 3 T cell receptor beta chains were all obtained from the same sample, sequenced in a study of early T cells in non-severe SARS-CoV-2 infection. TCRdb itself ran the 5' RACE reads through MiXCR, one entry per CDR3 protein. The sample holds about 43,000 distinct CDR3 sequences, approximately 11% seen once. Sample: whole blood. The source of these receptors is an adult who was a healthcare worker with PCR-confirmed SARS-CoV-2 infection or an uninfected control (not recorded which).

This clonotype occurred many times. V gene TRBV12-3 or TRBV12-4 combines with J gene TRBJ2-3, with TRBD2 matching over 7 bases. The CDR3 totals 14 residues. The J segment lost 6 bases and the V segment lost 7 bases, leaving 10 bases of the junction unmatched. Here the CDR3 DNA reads TGTGCCAGCAATCCGCGGGGGATCGGGGATACGCAGTATTTT. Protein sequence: CASNPRGIGDTQYF.

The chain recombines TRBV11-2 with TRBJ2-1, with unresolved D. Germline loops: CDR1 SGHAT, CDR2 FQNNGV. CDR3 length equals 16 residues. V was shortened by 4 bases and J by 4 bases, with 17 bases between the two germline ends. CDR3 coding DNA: TGTGCCAGCAGCTCCCCCGCGACGGCGATTTACAATGAGCAGTTCTTC. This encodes CASSSPATAIYNEQFF.

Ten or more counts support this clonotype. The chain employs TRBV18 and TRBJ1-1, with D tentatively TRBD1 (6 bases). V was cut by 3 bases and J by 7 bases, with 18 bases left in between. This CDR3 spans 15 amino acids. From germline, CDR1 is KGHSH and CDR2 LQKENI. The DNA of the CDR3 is TGTGCCAGCTCACCGCTCCAGCCCTCGGACAGTGAAGCTTTCTTT. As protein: CASSPLQPSDSEAFF.